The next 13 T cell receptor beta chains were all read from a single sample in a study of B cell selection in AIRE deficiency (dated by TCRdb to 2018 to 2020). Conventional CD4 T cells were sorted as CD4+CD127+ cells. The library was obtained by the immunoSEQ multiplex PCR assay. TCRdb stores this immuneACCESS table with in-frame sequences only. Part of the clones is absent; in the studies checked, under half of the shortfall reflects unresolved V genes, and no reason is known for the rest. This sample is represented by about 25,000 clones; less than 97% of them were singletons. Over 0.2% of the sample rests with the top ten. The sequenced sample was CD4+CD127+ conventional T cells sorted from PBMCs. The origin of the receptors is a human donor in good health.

CDR3 coding DNA: TGTGCCAGCAGCTCACAGGGGTCCGGTGAAAAACTGTTTTTT. Translating gives CASSSQGSGEKLFF. The chain couples TRBV5-5 to TRBJ1-4; TRBD1 matches 7 bases. J lost 7 bases, V lost 3 bases, and 6 bases had no gene match. Germline-derived CDR1 and CDR2 are SGHKS and YYEKEE (reference sequence). CDR3 size: 14 residues. The whole variable domain, remainder taken from reference TRBV5-5 and TRBJ1-4, is DAGVTQSPTHLIKTRGQQVTLRCSPISGHKSVSWYQQVLGQGPQFIFQYYEKEERGRGNFPDRFSARQFPNYSSELNVNALLLGDSALYLCASSSQGSGEKLFFGSGTQLSVL.

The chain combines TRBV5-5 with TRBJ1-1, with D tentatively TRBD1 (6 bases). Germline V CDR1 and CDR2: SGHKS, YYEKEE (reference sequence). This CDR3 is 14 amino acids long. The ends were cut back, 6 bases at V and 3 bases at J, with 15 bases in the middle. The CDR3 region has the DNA TGTGCCAGCACAAGGGGGGACACAGACACTGAAGCTTTCTTT. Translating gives CASTRGDTDTEAFF.

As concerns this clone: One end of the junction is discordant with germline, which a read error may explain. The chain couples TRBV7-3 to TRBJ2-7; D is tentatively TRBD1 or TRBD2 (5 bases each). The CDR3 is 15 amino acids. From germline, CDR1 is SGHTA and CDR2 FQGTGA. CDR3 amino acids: CASSLTPGPSYEQYF. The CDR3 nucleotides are TGTGCCAGCAGCCTAACTCCGGGACCGTCCTACGAGCAGTACTTC.

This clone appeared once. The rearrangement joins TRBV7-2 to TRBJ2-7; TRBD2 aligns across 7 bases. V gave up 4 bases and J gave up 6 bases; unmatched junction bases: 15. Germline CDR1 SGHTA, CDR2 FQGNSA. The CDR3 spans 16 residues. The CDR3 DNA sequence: TGTGCCAGCAGCTCACCGCCGGGACTAAGAATTCCCGAGCAGTACTTC. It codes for CASSSPPGLRIPEQYF.

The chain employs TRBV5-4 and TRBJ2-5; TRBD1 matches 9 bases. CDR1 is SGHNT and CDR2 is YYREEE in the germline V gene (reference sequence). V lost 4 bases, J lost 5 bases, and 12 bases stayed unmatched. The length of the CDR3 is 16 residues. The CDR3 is CASSTDRGIGRETQYF. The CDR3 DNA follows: TGTGCCAGCAGCACGGACAGGGGAATTGGGAGGGAGACCCAGTACTTC. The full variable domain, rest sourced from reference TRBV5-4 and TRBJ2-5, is ETGVTQSPTHLIKTRGQQVTLRCSSQSGHNTVSWYQQALGQGPQFIFQYYREEENGRGNFPPRFSGLQFPNYSSELNVNALELDDSALYLCASSTDRGIGRETQYFGPGTRLLVL.

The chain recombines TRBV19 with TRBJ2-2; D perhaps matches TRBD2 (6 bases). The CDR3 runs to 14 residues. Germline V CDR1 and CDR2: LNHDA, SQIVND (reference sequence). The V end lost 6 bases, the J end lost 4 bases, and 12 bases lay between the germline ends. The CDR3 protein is CASRGSSVTGELFF. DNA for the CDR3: TGTGCCAGTAGAGGGTCTAGCGTCACCGGGGAGCTGTTTTTT.

CDR3 nucleotides: TGCGCCAGCAGCTTGGTACCGAACAGGGAACAGGGCTACACCTTC. It is translated as CASSLVPNREQGYTF. The chain couples TRBV5-1 to TRBJ1-2, with D maybe TRBD1 (6 bases). CDR3 length: 15 amino acids. V was shortened by 0 bases and J by 8 bases, with 17 bases between the two germline ends. The germline V gene encodes CDR1 SGHRS and CDR2 YFSETQ.

CDR3 amino acids: CAWRLEGESKNIQYF. CDR3 nucleotide sequence: TGTGCCTGGAGGTTGGAGGGAGAGTCCAAAAACATTCAGTACTTC. The rearrangement links TRBV30 to TRBJ2-4, with D maybe TRBD2 (6 bases). The V gene's germline CDR1 is GTSNPN and CDR2 SVGIG (reference sequence). The CDR3 contains 15 residues. V was shortened by 3 bases and J by 2 bases, with 14 bases between the two germline ends.

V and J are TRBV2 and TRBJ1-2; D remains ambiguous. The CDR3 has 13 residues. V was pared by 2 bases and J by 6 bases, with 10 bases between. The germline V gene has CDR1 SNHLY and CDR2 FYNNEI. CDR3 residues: CASSESGFDGYTF. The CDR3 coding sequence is TGTGCCAGCAGTGAATCGGGGTTTGATGGCTACACCTTC.

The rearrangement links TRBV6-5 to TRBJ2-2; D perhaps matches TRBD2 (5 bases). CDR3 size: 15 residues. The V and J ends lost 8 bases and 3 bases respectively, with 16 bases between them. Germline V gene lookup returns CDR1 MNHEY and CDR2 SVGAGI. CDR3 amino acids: CASFHRRSHTGELFF. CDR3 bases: TGTGCCAGCTTCCACCGGAGGTCCCACACCGGGGAGCTGTTTTTT.

The CDR3 sequence: CASRRMLWGAEEQYF. The DNA for the CDR3 is TGTGCCAGCAGAAGAATGTTATGGGGGGCGGAGGAGCAGTACTTC. V is TRBV6-1 and J is TRBJ2-7; possibly TRBD1 or TRBD2 for D (6 bases each). CDR1 is MNHNS, CDR2 SASEGT, per germline. The CDR3 contains 15 residues. V dropped 6 bases and J dropped 7 bases, with 22 bases sitting between them.

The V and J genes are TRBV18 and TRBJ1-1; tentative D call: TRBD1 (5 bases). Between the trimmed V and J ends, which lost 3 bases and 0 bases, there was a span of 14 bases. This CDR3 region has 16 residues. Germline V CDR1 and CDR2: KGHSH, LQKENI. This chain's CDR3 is CASSPPGTRMNTEAFF. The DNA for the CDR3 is TGTGCCAGCTCACCCCCCGGGACTCGGATGAACACTGAAGCTTTCTTT.

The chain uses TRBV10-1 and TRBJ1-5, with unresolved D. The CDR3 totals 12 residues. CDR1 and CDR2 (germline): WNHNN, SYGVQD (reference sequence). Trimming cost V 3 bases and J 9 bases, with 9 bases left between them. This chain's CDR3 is CASSEGPRPQHF. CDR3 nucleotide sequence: TGCGCCAGCAGTGAAGGGCCAAGGCCCCAGCATTTT.